The rows below give T cell receptor beta chains drawn from one sample of a study of T cell responses to AZD1222 COVID-19 vaccine. Data came from immunoSEQ multiplex PCR; TCRdb stores just in-frame clones and leaves some out. Of about 50,000 clones detected, approximately 85% appear once; the ten largest clones hold about 14%. The sample consisted of peripheral blood, taken on day 0 of AZD1222 vaccination. These TCRs come from an adult in good health. Each CDR3 is given with its conserved first and last residue. The D gene is left open where the match is weak. Clone size appears in some rows only: once, few, many, or a class for an expanded clone.

TRBD1	TRBV4-1	NA	TRBJ1-1	TGCGCCAGCAGCCAAGCCTATGGGGGACAGATCAACACTGAAGCTTTCTTT	CASSQAYGGQINTEAFF
NA	TRBV19	NA	TRBJ1-5	TGTGCCAGTAGCCTAGAATGGGTAAATCAGCCCCAGCATTTT	CASSLEWVNQPQHF
TRBD1	TRBV30	few	TRBJ2-7	TGTGCCTGGAGTGTGAGGGACAGGGGGCTCTACGAGCAGTACTTC	CAWSVRDRGLYEQYF
NA	TRBV28	NA	TRBJ2-7	TGTGCCAGCAGTCTCAGGACTGGCATTTCCTACGAGCAGTACTTC	CASSLRTGISYEQYF
NA	TRBV3-1/TRBV3-2	NA	TRBJ1-2	TGTGCCAGCAGCCGGAACAGAAACTATGGCTACACCTTC	CASSRNRNYGYTF
NA	TRBV5-1	once	TRBJ2-3	TGCGCCAGCAGCTTGGACAGGGCCGGAACAGATACGCAGTATTTT	CASSLDRAGTDTQYF
NA	TRBV25-1	NA	TRBJ1-1	TGTGCCAGCAGTGTTCGGGGCGTTGGGACTGAAGCTTTCTTT	CASSVRGVGTEAFF
TRBD1	TRBV3-1/TRBV3-2	NA	TRBJ1-2	TGTGCCAGCAGCCGGACAGGGGGGGCCTATGGCTACACCTTC	CASSRTGGAYGYTF
NA	TRBV6-5	NA	TRBJ1-3	TGTGCCAGCAGCCTTAACCAGTACTCTGGAAACACCATATATTTT	CASSLNQYSGNTIYF
TRBD1	TRBV19	NA	TRBJ2-2	TGTGCCAGTAGTAAGGGACAGGGGAACACCGGGGAGCTGTTTTTT	CASSKGQGNTGELFF
TRBD1	TRBV5-4	once	TRBJ2-5	TGTGCCAGCAGCCGGACAGGCATCCAAGAGACCCAGTACTTC	CASSRTGIQETQYF
TRBD1	TRBV7-8	NA	TRBJ1-2	TGTGCCAGCAGCCAACGGGACAGGGGGCTAGGCTATGGCTACACCTTC	CASSQRDRGLGYGYTF
NA	TRBV4-2	NA	TRBJ1-1	TGTGCCAGCAGCCAAGACCAGAACTGGAACACTGAAGCTTTCTTT	CASSQDQNWNTEAFF
NA	TRBV5-5	NA	TRBJ2-1	TGTGCCAGCAGCTTGGCCAGCGGCTACAATGAGCAGTTCTTC	CASSLASGYNEQFF
TRBD1	TRBV9	NA	TRBJ1-2	TGTGCCAGCAGCGTAGCTCCCCGGACAGGGGGATACTATGGCTACACCTTC	CASSVAPRTGGYYGYTF
NA	TRBV6-5	NA	TRBJ1-1	TGTGCCAGCAGTTACTCGAGTAAACTTGAAGCTTTCTTT	CASSYSSKLEAFF
NA	TRBV6-2/TRBV6-3	NA	TRBJ2-7	TGTGCCAGCAGTTACCCAGAAAAGTACGAGCAGTACTTC	CASSYPEKYEQYF
NA	TRBV3-1/TRBV3-2	NA	TRBJ2-3	TGTGCCAGCAGCCAAGATTTAAGGGGGGGCACAGATACGCAGTATTTT	CASSQDLRGGTDTQYF
NA	TRBV4-2	NA	TRBJ1-6	TGTGCCAGCAGCCAAAGAAACTACTCACCCCTCCACTTT	CASSQRNYSPLHF
NA	TRBV7-6	NA	TRBJ2-3	TGTGCCAGCAGCTTAGTCCAGATACAAGATACGCAGTATTTT	CASSLVQIQDTQYF
NA	TRBV5-1	NA	TRBJ1-1	TGCGCCAGCAGATACTGGACAGCTAGGAACACTGAAGCTTTCTTT	CASRYWTARNTEAFF
TRBD1	TRBV13	once	TRBJ1-6	TGTGCCAGCAGCTTTGGGACAGGGAATTCACCCCTCCACTTT	CASSFGTGNSPLHF
NA	TRBV7-8	NA	TRBJ1-1	TGTGCCAGCAGCTTAATGAACACTGAAGCTTTCTTT	CASSLMNTEAFF
TRBD1	TRBV27	NA	TRBJ1-5	TGTGCCAGCAGTTTATCCCCAGGGGGGCATCAGCCCCAGCATTTT	CASSLSPGGHQPQHF
TRBD1	TRBV2	NA	TRBJ1-1	TGTGCCAGCAGGGGGACAGGGGCAAACACTGAAGCTTTCTTT	CASRGTGANTEAFF
NA	TRBV18	NA	TRBJ1-6	TGTGCCAGCTCACCCGGCGGGCAAGGGGGTAATTCACCCCTCCACTTT	CASSPGGQGGNSPLHF
TRBD2	TRBV5-1	NA	TRBJ2-3	TGCGCCAGCAGCTTGGGCGGGGGGCGCACAGATACGCAGTATTTT	CASSLGGGRTDTQYF
NA	TRBV25-1	NA	TRBJ1-1	TGTGCCAGCAGTGAACGGAGGGCGAACACTGAAGCTTTCTTT	CASSERRANTEAFF
NA	TRBV3-1/TRBV3-2	NA	TRBJ1-3	TGTGCCAGCAGCCACCTCCGGGGAAACACCATATATTTT	CASSHLRGNTIYF
TRBD1	TRBV9	NA	TRBJ1-3	TGTGCCAGCAGCTCCAGGGACAGGGGAGGTGGAAACACCATATATTTT	CASSSRDRGGGNTIYF
TRBD1	TRBV10-3	NA	TRBJ2-7	TGTGCCACCACCACAGGGGCTGGCGAGCAGTACTTC	CATTTGAGEQYF
NA	TRBV2	few	TRBJ1-5	TGTGCCAGCAGCGGCAGTTCATTCAATCAGCCCCAGCATTTT	CASSGSSFNQPQHF
NA	TRBV6-6	few	TRBJ1-1	TGTGCCAGCAAGCCCTTGGGGGGGGAGACTGAAGCTTTCTTT	CASKPLGGETEAFF
NA	TRBV5-1	NA	TRBJ2-2	TGCGCCAGCAGCTCCGGGGGCCCGAACACCGGGGAGCTGTTTTTT	CASSSGGPNTGELFF
NA	TRBV10-1	NA	TRBJ2-5	TGCGCCAGCAGTGGCCGCATGGAAGAGACCCAGTACTTC	CASSGRMEETQYF
NA	TRBV2	NA	TRBJ2-2	TGTGCCAGCTCAAGAAAGGGTTCCGGCACCGGGGAGCTGTTTTTT	CASSRKGSGTGELFF
NA	TRBV19	NA	TRBJ2-7	TGTGCCAGTAGTAATCCGCCCGCTGGGGGCGAGCAGTACTTC	CASSNPPAGGEQYF
NA	TRBV5-5	NA	TRBJ2-3	TGTGCCAGCAGCTTGGGGCCGCGCGCTTCGGGCACAGATACGCAGTATTTT	CASSLGPRASGTDTQYF
NA	TRBV20-1	NA	TRBJ1-2	TGCAGTGCTGGAATTTATGGCTACACCTTC	CSAGIYGYTF
TRBD1	TRBV11-2	NA	TRBJ1-2	TGTGCCAGCAGCTCAAACCTTTACCGACCGGGACAGCTTTATGGCTACACCTTC	CASSSNLYRPGQLYGYTF
NA	TRBV5-6	NA	TRBJ2-7	TGTGCCAGCAGCTTTGACAATCGGGAGCAGTACTTC	CASSFDNREQYF
TRBD1	TRBV9	few	TRBJ1-2	TGTGCCAGCAGCGGGCCCGGGACAGTCTATGGCTACACCTTC	CASSGPGTVYGYTF
NA	TRBV7-9	NA	TRBJ2-7	TGTGCCAGCAGCTTTCCGAACTCCTTCGAGCAGTACTTC	CASSFPNSFEQYF
NA	TRBV19	NA	TRBJ1-2	TGTGCCAGTAGTATGATTGGCTTCTCTAACTATGGCTACACCTTC	CASSMIGFSNYGYTF
TRBD1	TRBV7-9	NA	TRBJ2-2	TGTGCCAGCAGCGACAGGGCGTACACCGGGGAGCTGTTTTTT	CASSDRAYTGELFF
NA	TRBV6-4	once	TRBJ1-1	TGTGCCAGCAGTGATGAGTACCGGGGAAACACTGAAGCTTTCTTT	CASSDEYRGNTEAFF
NA	TRBV11-2	NA	TRBJ1-2	TGTGCCAGCAGCTTAGATAGAGTTTTTGGGTACACCTTC	CASSLDRVFGYTF
NA	TRBV2	NA	TRBJ1-2	TGTGCCAGCAGCGGCGGGGTGAAGGGCTACACCTTC	CASSGGVKGYTF
NA	TRBV7-2	few	TRBJ1-4	TGTGCCAGCAGCTTAGGAGGGGGTAATGAAAAACTGTTTTTT	CASSLGGGNEKLFF
NA	TRBV11-2	NA	TRBJ1-6	TGTGCCAGCAGCCCAGACCCGAATTCACCCCTCCACTTT	CASSPDPNSPLHF
TRBD1	TRBV15	NA	TRBJ1-2	TGTGCCACCAGCAGAGGCGGACAGGGTCGGAGCTATGGCTACACCTTC	CATSRGGQGRSYGYTF